These T cell receptor beta chains were read from a single sample in a study of T cell responses to AZD1222 COVID-19 vaccine. Assay: immunoSEQ multiplex PCR; the TCRdb copy retains only in-frame clones and omits some. This table has around 260,000 clones, roughly 93% appearing once. This material consisted of peripheral blood, taken on day 0 of AZD1222 vaccination. Receptors were obtained from an adult in good health. The CDR3 runs from the conserved cysteine through the conserved F or W. A D gene is named only where the DNA matches it firmly. Clone size is stated in some rows and not others, as once, few, many or a class when expanded.

>NA|TRBJ2-3|TRBV15|TRBD1
CATSREGGQDPDTQYF
TGTGCCACCAGCAGAGAAGGGGGACAGGACCCAGATACGCAGTATTTT
>NA|TRBJ1-1|TRBV29-1|NA
CSVAFMENTEAFF
TGCAGCGTTGCGTTTATGGAGAACACTGAAGCTTTCTTT
>NA|TRBJ1-1|TRBV29-1|NA
CSVSGAAGATRGTEAFF
TGCAGCGTTTCTGGGGCGGCAGGGGCAACGCGCGGCACTGAAGCTTTCTTT
>NA|TRBJ1-4|TRBV28|NA
CASSPRQASNEKLFF
TGTGCCAGCAGTCCCAGACAGGCCTCAAATGAAAAACTGTTTTTT
>NA|TRBJ1-2|TRBV5-1|NA
CASSLMNAGNGYTF
TGCGCCAGCAGCTTGATGAACGCAGGGAATGGCTACACCTTC
>NA|TRBJ1-2|TRBV3-1/TRBV3-2|NA
CASSQSLQGFGYTF
TGTGCCAGCAGCCAAAGTCTACAGGGATTTGGCTACACCTTC
>NA|TRBJ2-2|TRBV6-5|NA
CASSPPRENTGELFF
TGTGCCAGCAGTCCCCCCCGGGAGAACACCGGGGAGCTGTTTTTT
>NA|TRBJ2-1|TRBV11-2|NA
CASSRVRGEGGQFF
TGTGCCAGCAGCCGTGTAAGGGGGGAGGGAGGGCAGTTCTTC
>NA|TRBJ1-4|TRBV7-9|TRBD1
CASSEDRGNEKLFF
TGTGCCAGCAGCGAGGACAGGGGTAATGAAAAACTGTTTTTT
>NA|TRBJ1-2|TRBV4-3|NA
CASSQGRGGPSVDYTF
TGCGCCAGCAGCCAAGGGAGAGGCGGACCATCAGTTGACTACACCTTC
>NA|TRBJ2-7|TRBV4-1|TRBD2
CASSQDETSGMTKKYEQYF
TGCGCCAGCAGCCAAGATGAGACTAGCGGGATGACGAAGAAATACGAGCAGTACTTC
>NA|TRBJ1-2|TRBV4-2|TRBD1
CASSATGSRDGYTF
TGTGCCAGCAGCGCGACAGGGTCCCGTGATGGCTACACCTTC
>NA|TRBJ1-2|TRBV4-3|NA
CASSQGTRQAKWGGYTF
TGCGCCAGCAGCCAAGGGACCCGACAGGCCAAGTGGGGTGGCTACACCTTC
>NA|TRBJ1-1|TRBV5-1|NA
CASSLAAGNAEAFF
TGCGCCAGCAGCTTGGCGGCAGGGAACGCTGAAGCTTTCTTT
>NA|TRBJ1-5|TRBV28|NA
CASTARSGAFNQPQHF
TGTGCCAGCACCGCACGGTCGGGGGCCTTCAATCAGCCCCAGCATTTT
>once|TRBJ2-1|TRBV7-8|TRBD2
CASSLGGLEKQFF
TGTGCCAGCAGCTTAGGGGGACTAGAGAAGCAGTTCTTC
>NA|TRBJ2-7|TRBV4-1|TRBD1
CASSQMTGRKPYEQYF
TGCGCCAGCAGCCAAATGACAGGGAGAAAACCCTACGAGCAGTACTTC
>NA|TRBJ1-2|TRBV5-6|TRBD1
CASSSPGQGPPGYTF
TGTGCCAGCAGCTCGCCCGGACAGGGACCCCCCGGGTACACCTTC
>NA|TRBJ2-7|TRBV9|TRBD2
CASSVVASGGFYEQYF
TGTGCCAGCAGCGTAGTGGCTAGCGGGGGGTTCTACGAGCAGTACTTC
>NA|TRBJ1-5|TRBV9|NA
CASSERGGQPQHF
TGTGCCAGCAGCGAGAGGGGTGGCCAGCCCCAGCATTTT
>NA|TRBJ1-3|TRBV6-4|NA
CASSVEWGPGNTIYF
TGTGCCAGCAGTGTCGAGTGGGGGCCGGGAAACACCATATATTTT
>NA|TRBJ1-5|TRBV7-8|TRBD1
CASSFQGARQPQHF
TGTGCCAGCAGCTTTCAGGGGGCGAGGCAGCCCCAGCATTTT
>NA|TRBJ2-3|TRBV7-9|NA
CASSTDRLVKDTQYF
TGTGCCAGCAGCACCGACAGGTTGGTCAAAGATACGCAGTATTTT
>NA|TRBJ2-7|TRBV5-1|TRBD2
CASSPKAGLAGIYEQYF
TGCGCCAGCAGCCCAAAAGCGGGACTAGCAGGAATCTACGAGCAGTACTTC
>once|TRBJ1-3|TRBV30|NA
CASWGELGNTIYF
TGTGCCTCATGGGGGGAACTGGGAAACACCATATATTTT
>NA|TRBJ2-7|TRBV5-6|NA
CASSLEPLGLWYF
TGTGCCAGCAGCTTGGAGCCCCTCGGGTTGTGGTACTTC
>NA|TRBJ2-5|TRBV28|NA
CASTSIGPTRGETQYF
TGTGCCAGCACCTCGATTGGACCGACTCGGGGGGAGACCCAGTACTTC
>NA|TRBJ2-7|TRBV6-1|NA
CASSEMGRGHEQYF
TGTGCCAGCAGTGAAATGGGCAGGGGCCACGAGCAGTACTTC
>once|TRBJ1-2|TRBV7-9|TRBD1
CAFQGVKPYGYTF
TGTGCCTTCCAGGGGGTTAAACCTTATGGCTACACCTTC
>NA|TRBJ2-2|TRBV7-3|NA
CASSPGLGTGELFF
TGTGCCAGCAGCCCAGGGTTGGGCACCGGGGAGCTGTTTTTT